Included here is one TCR beta chain sequence, with context. In the source study's methods: Researchers report that nucleated cell counts were estimated from reference gene primer amplification. Assay: immunoSEQ multiplex PCR; the TCRdb copy retains only in-frame clones and omits some. That table is the source of V, J and clone size, and D and trimming were worked out from the DNA. Among about 400,000 clones, about 85% were seen once, and the ten largest hold over 1.5%. The entry originates in a study of blood T cell repertoires in COVID-19. Study as a whole: Both acute and convalescent COVID-19 samples were obtained from the United States, Italy and Spain. From T cells, B-cell-depleted T cells, or PBMCs came the material, which was cDNA or gDNA.

Germline lookup yields CDR1 MGHRA and CDR2 YSYEKL. The CDR3 consists of 11 residues. V shed 6 bases and J shed 6 bases, with 5 bases lying between them. Cohorts were assigned according to the clinical history that participants reported. The chain employs TRBV4-1 and TRBJ2-2; D is unclear. Sequencing was done on a sample of PBMCs or T cells enriched from blood (not recorded which). This clonotype was sampled from a young woman with acute COVID-19. In DNA form, the CDR3 reads TGCGCCAGCAGGTCCGCCGGGGAGCTGTTTTTT. It yields the protein CASRSAGELFF.